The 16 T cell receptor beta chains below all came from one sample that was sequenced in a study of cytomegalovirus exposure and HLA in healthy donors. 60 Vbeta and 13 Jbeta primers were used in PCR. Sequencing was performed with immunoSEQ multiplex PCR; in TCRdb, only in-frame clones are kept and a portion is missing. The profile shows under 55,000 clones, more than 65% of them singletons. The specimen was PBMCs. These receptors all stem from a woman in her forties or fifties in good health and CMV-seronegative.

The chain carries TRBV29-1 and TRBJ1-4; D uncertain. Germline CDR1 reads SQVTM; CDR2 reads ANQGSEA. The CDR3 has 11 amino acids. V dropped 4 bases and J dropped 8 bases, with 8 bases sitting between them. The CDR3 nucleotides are TGCAGCGTTGGGGCACAGGAAAAACTGTTTTTT. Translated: CSVGAQEKLFF.

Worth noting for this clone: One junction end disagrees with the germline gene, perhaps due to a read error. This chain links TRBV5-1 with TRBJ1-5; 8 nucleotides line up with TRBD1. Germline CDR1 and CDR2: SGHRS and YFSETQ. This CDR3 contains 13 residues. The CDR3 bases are TGCGCCAGCAGCATACAGGGGGAAGCGCCCCCGCATTTT. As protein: CASSIQGEAPPHF. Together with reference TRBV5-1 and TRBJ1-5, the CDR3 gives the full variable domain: KAGVTQTPRYLIKTRGQQVTLSCSPISGHRSVSWYQQTPGQGLQFLFEYFSETQRNKGNFPGRFSGRQFSNSRSEMNVSTLELGDSALYLCASSIQGEAPPHFGDGTRLSIL.

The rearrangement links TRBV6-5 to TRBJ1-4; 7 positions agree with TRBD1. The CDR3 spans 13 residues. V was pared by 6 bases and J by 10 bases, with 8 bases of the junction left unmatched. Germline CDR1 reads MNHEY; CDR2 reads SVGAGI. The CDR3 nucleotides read TGTGCCAGCAGCCGAGAACAGGGGCCAAAACTGTTTTTT. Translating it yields CASSREQGPKLFF.

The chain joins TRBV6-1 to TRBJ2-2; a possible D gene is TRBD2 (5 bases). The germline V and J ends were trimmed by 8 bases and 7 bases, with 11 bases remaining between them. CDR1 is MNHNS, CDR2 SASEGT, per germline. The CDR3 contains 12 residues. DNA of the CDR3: TGTGCCAGCGGGAGTTTAGGCGGGGAGCTGTTTTTT. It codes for CASGSLGGELFF.

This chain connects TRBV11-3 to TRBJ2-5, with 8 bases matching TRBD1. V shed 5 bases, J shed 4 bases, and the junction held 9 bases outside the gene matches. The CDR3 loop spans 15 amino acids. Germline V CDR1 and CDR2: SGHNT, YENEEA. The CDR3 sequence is CASSPGQGSGETQYF. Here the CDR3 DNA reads TGTGCCAGCAGCCCTGGACAGGGTTCAGGAGAGACCCAGTACTTC.

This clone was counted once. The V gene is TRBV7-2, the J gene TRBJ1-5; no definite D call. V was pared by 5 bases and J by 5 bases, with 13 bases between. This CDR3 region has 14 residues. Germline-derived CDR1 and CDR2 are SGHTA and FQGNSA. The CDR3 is CASSADGNYQPQHF. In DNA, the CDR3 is TGTGCCAGCAGCGCGGACGGGAACTATCAGCCCCAGCATTTT.

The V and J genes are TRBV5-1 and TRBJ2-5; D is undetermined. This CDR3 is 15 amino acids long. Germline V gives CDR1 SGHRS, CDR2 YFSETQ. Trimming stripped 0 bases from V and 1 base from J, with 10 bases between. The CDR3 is CASSLVANSQETQYF. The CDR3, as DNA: TGCGCCAGCAGCTTGGTTGCGAACAGCCAAGAGACCCAGTACTTC.

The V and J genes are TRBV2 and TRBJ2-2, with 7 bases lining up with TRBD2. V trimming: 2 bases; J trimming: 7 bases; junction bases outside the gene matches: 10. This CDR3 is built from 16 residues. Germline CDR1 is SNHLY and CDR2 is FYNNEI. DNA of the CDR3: TGTGCCAGCAGTGAACGGACTAGGCGGGGCGTCGGGGAGCTGTTTTTT. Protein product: CASSERTRRGVGELFF. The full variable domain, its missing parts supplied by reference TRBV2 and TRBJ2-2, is EPEVTQTPSHQVTQMGQEVILRCVPISNHLYFYWYRQILGQKVEFLVSFYNNEISEKSEIFDDQFSVERPDGSNFTLKIRSTKLEDSAMYFCASSERTRRGVGELFFGEGSRLTVL.

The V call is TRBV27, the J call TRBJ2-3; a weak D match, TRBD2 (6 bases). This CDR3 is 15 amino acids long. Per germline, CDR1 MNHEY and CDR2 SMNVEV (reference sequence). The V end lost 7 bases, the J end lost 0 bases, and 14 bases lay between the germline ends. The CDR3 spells CASTLRGFSTDTQYF. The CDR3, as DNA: TGTGCCAGCACTCTGCGGGGCTTTAGCACAGATACGCAGTATTTT.

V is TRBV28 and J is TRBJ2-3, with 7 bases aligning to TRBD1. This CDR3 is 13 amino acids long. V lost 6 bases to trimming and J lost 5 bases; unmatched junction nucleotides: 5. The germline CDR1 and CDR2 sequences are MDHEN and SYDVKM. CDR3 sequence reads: CASRAQGKDTQYF. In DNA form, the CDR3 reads TGTGCCAGCAGAGCACAGGGGAAAGATACGCAGTATTTT.

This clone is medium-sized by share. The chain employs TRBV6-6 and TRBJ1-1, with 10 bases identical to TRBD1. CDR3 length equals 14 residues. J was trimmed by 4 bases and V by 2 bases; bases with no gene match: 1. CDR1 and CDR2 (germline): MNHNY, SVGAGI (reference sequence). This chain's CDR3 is CASSYDRGLTEAFF. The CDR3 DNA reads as TGTGCCAGCAGTTACGACAGGGGGCTCACTGAAGCTTTCTTT.

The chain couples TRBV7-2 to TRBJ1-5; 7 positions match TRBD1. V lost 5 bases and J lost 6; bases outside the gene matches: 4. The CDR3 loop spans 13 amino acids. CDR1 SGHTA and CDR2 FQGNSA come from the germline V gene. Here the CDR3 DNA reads TGTGCCAGCAGCCCGCAGGGGGGTCAGCCCCAGCATTTT. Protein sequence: CASSPQGGQPQHF.

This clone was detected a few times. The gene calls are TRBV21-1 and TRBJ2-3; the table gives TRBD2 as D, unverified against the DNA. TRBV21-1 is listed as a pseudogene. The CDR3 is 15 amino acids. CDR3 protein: CASSKASVESDTQYF. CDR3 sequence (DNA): TGTGCCAGCAGCAAAGCGAGCGTGGAGTCAGATACGCAGTATTTT.

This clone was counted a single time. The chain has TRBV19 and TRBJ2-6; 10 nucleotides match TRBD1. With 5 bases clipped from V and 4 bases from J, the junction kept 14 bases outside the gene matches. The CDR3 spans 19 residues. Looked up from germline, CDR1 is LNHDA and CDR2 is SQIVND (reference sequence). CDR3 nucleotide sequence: TGTGCCAGTAGTGTCCATAGACAGGGGGCCGCTGCGGGGGCCAACGTCCTGACTTTC. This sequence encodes CASSVHRQGAAAGANVLTF.

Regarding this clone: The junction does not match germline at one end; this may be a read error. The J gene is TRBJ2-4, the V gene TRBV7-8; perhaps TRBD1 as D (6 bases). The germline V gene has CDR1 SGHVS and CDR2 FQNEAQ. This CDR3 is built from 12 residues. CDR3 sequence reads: CASSPPEGVQHF. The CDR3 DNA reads TGTGCCAGCAGCCCTCCAGAGGGGGTTCAGCACTTC.

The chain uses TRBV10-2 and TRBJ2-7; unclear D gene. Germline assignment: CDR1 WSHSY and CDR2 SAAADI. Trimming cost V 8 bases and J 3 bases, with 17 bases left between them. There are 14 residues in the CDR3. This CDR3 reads CASLDFSRGYEQYF. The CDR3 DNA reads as TGCGCCAGCTTAGATTTTTCGAGAGGCTACGAGCAGTACTTC.